This T cell receptor (beta chain) was identified in a study of shared clonotypes between healthy human individuals (TCRdb year 2020). For the study in its entirety: A few men and a couple of women, aged 18 to 49 years, made up the cohort. For each donor, three plates each were used for CD4 naive and CD4 memory, two plates were used for CD8 naive, and one plate was used for CD8 memory. To estimate repertoire size and how much clonotype sharing occurs between individuals, the study deeply sequenced the blood TCR repertoires of roughly 5 healthy adults. To increase sequencing depth and limit assay-specific biases, TCR repertoire library preparation and sequencing were carried out by different laboratories using diverse techniques. Leukapheresis yielded between about 0.9 and 10 billion PBMCs per donor. Study-level results and caveats: Sampling was restricted to blood, and TCR repertoires in tissue are likely to differ from TCR repertoires in blood. Based on pairwise subsampling, the degree of clonotype sharing among donors was expected to be affected by sequencing depth. Sharing across several donors was observed for 4.5% to 6.5% of naive CD4, 3.5% of naive CD8, about 2.3% of memory CD4, and about 0.4% of memory CD8 clonotypes. Because the study included a small number of donors, the genetic and exposure-history diversity represented was limited. Naive subsets generally had larger estimated clonotype richness than memory subsets. Even with the large sequencing depth, rarefaction of the sorted-subset datasets indicated that sequencing was incomplete. Compared with non-shared clonotypes, the clonotypes found in all four sorted-subset donors had higher generation probabilities.

TCR CDR3 regions were amplified from genomic DNA by multiplex PCR using the deep immunoSEQ assay. For each cell subset, the extracted genomic DNA was distributed evenly across all wells of several immunoSEQ 96-well plates, and each plate served as one replicate. For sorted subsets, 200 to 250 ng of genomic DNA, equivalent to roughly 33,000 T cell genomes, went into each replicate PCR. Purified libraries were measured with a Qubit 3.0 fluorometer, size-checked on a Bioanalyzer 2100, and measured again with the KAPA Library Quantification kit. Each immunoSEQ 96-well plate was sequenced on its own single-read 150-cycle Illumina NextSeq 550 flow cell. Per the authors' processing: Because the immunoSEQ output included only junctional sequences and no quality scores, the filtering could not be the same as the filtering used for full-length reads. To assign V/J genes and CDR3, sequences were annotated against IMGT germline references using PyIR, a Python wrapper for IgBLAST v1.9. Reads were filtered out if the reads had weak V/J assignments (E-value above 1e-6), no CDR3, stop codons, out-of-frame junctions, or ambiguous translated residues. V3J clonotypes were defined by identical inferred V gene, J gene, and CDR3 amino acid sequence. The percentage overlap between two repertoires was calculated by dividing the number of shared unique clonotypes by the size of the smaller repertoire. Three approaches were used to assess repertoire richness: RTK rarefaction, the Chao1 estimator, and Recon v2.1 estimates of unobserved clonotypes. Generation probabilities for all TCRbeta clonotypes obtained by the gDNA method from a handful of donors were computed using OLGA. Imported from immuneACCESS, the table was reduced by TCRdb to in-frame sequences with V and J called. These copies leave out some clones; in studies compared against another copy, an unresolved V gene accounts for under half, and the cause of the remainder is not known. D and trimming were read from the DNA, whereas the V and J calls and clone size are those reported in that table. The table for this sample lists about 820,000 clones; around 93% of them were counted only once. The leading ten clones occupy less than 25% of the sample.

CD8 naive samples were obtained by positive selection for CCR7 among CD45RO-negative cells, yielding a CD45RA+CCR7+ population from which TemRA cells were excluded. Healthy HIV-negative adults with no recently reported acute infections or vaccinations were included as donors. Every donor was a Caucasian adult living in Nashville, Tennessee, USA. Blood was obtained by leukapheresis, after which PBMCs were separated by Ficoll-Histopaque density gradient centrifugation and cryopreserved in liquid nitrogen vapor phase. Purity and quantity of every magnetically sorted T cell population were checked by analytical flow cytometry. Each sorted fraction had its genomic DNA isolated and then quantified by UV absorbance on a Nanodrop 2000c. Trimmed from V: 3 bases; trimmed from J: 0 bases; junction bases lacking a gene match: 4. CDR1 SGDLS and CDR2 YYNGEE were looked up in the germline V gene. The CDR3 sequence holds 16 residues, the cysteine and phenylalanine included. CDR3 DNA is the only sequence kept; it has 48 bases, read in frame from the first base.

With respect to this clone: This clone's antigen is unknown. Per-base quality was not reported, and no clone a single base away is much larger than it.

The chain employs TRBV9 and TRBJ2-3; the central 10 bases match TRBD2. The clonotype comes from a man aged 25-45 years in good health. Sequencing input: naive CD8+ T cells sorted from blood. The sample's cell subset or site label is to be understood as: CD45RA+CCR7+. CDR3 reads: CASSALAGDSTDTQYF. The DNA is as follows: TGTGCCAGCAGCGCGCTAGCGGGAGATAGCACAGATACGCAGTATTTT. Joined to the reference TRBV9 and TRBJ2-3 proteins, this CDR3 gives the full variable domain: DSGVTQTPKHLITATGQRVTLRCSPRSGDLSVYWYQQSLDQGLQFLIQYYNGEERAKGNILERFSAQQFPDLHSELNLSSLELGDSALYFCASSALAGDSTDTQYFGPGTRLTVL.